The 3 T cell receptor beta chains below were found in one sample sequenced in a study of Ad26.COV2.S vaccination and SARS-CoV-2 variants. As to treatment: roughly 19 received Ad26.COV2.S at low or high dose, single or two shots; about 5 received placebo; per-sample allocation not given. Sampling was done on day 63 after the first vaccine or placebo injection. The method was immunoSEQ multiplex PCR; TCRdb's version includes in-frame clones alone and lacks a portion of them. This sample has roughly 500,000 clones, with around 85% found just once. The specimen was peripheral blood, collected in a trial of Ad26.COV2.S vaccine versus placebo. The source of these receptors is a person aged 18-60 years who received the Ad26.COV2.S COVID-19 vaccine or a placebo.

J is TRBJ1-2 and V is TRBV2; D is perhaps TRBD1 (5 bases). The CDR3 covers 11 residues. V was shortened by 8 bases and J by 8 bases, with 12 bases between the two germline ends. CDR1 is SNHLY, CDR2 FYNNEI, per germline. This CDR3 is CASLGTGGYTF. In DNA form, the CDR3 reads TGTGCCAGCCTCGGGACGGGAGGCTACACCTTC.

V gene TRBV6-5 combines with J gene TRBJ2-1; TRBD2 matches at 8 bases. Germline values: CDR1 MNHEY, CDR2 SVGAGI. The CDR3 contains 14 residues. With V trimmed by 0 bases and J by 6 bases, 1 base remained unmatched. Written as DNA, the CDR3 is TGTGCCAGCAGTTACTCCGGGACTAGCAATGAGCAGTTCTTC. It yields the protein CASSYSGTSNEQFF.

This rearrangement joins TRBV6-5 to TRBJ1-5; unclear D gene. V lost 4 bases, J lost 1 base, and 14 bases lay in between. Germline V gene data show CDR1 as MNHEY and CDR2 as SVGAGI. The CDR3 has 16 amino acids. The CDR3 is CASSSPSEASNQPQHF. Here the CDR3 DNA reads TGTGCCAGCAGTTCTCCCTCCGAGGCAAGCAATCAGCCCCAGCATTTT.